These T cell receptor beta chains were read from a single sample in a study of cytomegalovirus exposure and HLA in healthy donors. The method was immunoSEQ multiplex PCR; TCRdb's version includes in-frame clones alone and lacks a portion of them. Among over 120,000 clones listed, around 85% were seen once. Source material: PBMCs. Receptors originate from a woman aged 25 to 39 in good health and CMV-seronegative. The CDR3 runs from the conserved cysteine through the conserved F or W. A D gene is named only where the DNA matches it firmly. Size is stated for part of the rows, as once, few or many counts, or as a class when the clone is expanded.

NA TRBJ2-3 NA TRBV7-3 TGTGCCAGCAGCCTGGGGGAGGGCACAGATACGCAGTATTTT CASSLGEGTDTQYF
TRBD1 TRBJ1-5 once TRBV27 TGTGCCAGCAGTTGGACAGGGTTAGGGCCCCAGCATTTT CASSWTGLGPQHF
TRBD2 TRBJ2-7 NA TRBV4-2 TGTGCCAGCAGCTACAAAATTGGGGGGGGCGAGCAGTACTTC CASSYKIGGGEQYF
NA TRBJ2-2 NA TRBV5-1 TGCGCCAGCAGCTTGGGATGGGACTTGTACACCGGGGAGCTGTTTTTT CASSLGWDLYTGELFF
TRBD1 TRBJ2-7 NA TRBV4-1 TGCGCCAGCAGCCCCCGGGACAGGGCGATCTACGAGCAGTACTTC CASSPRDRAIYEQYF
NA TRBJ2-3 NA TRBV7-9 TGTGCCAGCAGCATTACAACAGATACGCAGTATTTT CASSITTDTQYF
NA TRBJ1-3 NA TRBV10-2 TGCGCCAGCAGTGAGTCATACCCAGGGGCTGGAAACACCATATATTTT CASSESYPGAGNTIYF
NA TRBJ1-5 NA TRBV30 TGTGCCTGGAGTGCGGCAGGGGCCGGCAATCAGCCCCAGCATTTT CAWSAAGAGNQPQHF
NA TRBJ2-2 NA TRBV30 TGTGCCTGGAGGAGAATCGGCAGTTCGGGCGGGGAGCTGTTTTTT CAWRRIGSSGGELFF
TRBD2 TRBJ2-2 once TRBV18 TGTGCCAGCTCACCTCGCACGAGCGGGGGTAACACCGGGGAGCTGTTTTTT CASSPRTSGGNTGELFF
TRBD2 TRBJ2-3 NA TRBV27 TGTGCCAGCAGCCTAGCGGGCACAGATACGCAGTATTTT CASSLAGTDTQYF
TRBD2 TRBJ2-1 NA TRBV7-2 TGTGCCAGCAGCCCACGGGTAAGCGGGGGGGCCTTCGAGCAGTTCTTC CASSPRVSGGAFEQFF
NA TRBJ2-7 NA TRBV19 TGTGCCAGTAGTAGCGCGGGGCGCGGGCCCTCCTACGAGCAGTACTTC CASSSAGRGPSYEQYF
TRBD1 TRBJ2-7 NA TRBV9 TGTGCCAGCAGCGCGAGCCCACAGGGGCTCTACGAGCAGTACTTC CASSASPQGLYEQYF
NA TRBJ1-1 NA TRBV28 TGTGCCAGCAGTCCAGGGGCTGGGTTGATGAACACTGAAGCTTTCTTT CASSPGAGLMNTEAFF
NA TRBJ2-7 NA TRBV29-1 TGCAGCGCGGTGGAGGGCTCCTACGAGCAGTACTTC CSAVEGSYEQYF
TRBD1 TRBJ2-5 once TRBV12-5 TGTGCTAGTGGTACAAGGACAGGGGGTGTGGAGACCCAGTACTTC CASGTRTGGVETQYF
NA TRBJ2-3 once TRBV27 TGTGCCAGCAGTATGCGACTGGAGGCCGATACGCAGTATTTT CASSMRLEADTQYF
NA TRBJ1-2 NA TRBV5-4 TGTGCCAGCAGCTTGCCGGCCCAGGGGTATGGCTACACCTTC CASSLPAQGYGYTF
NA TRBJ1-2 few TRBV7-8 TGTGCCAGCAGCCCGAGGGGGGGCGGATTCTATGGCTACACCTTC CASSPRGGGFYGYTF
TRBD2 TRBJ2-7 once TRBV13 TGTGCCAGCAGAGACGGGGGGAGATACGAGCAGTACTTC CASRDGGRYEQYF
TRBD2 TRBJ2-5 NA TRBV5-8 TGTGCCAGCAGCTTGGGCGGGGGGCCAGGAGAGACCCAGTACTTC CASSLGGGPGETQYF